The sequence of this TCR beta chain was determined in a study of blood T cell repertoires in COVID-19. Germline CDR1 and CDR2: ENHRY and SYGVKD. The CDR3 has 16 residues. J gave up 2 bases and V 8 bases, and 6 bases lay outside the gene matches. Source study methods: Using reference gene primer amplification, nucleated cell counts were estimated. Some clones are missing from TCRdb's copy, which holds only in-frame ones; the method was immunoSEQ multiplex PCR. That table furnishes V, J and clone size, whereas the DNA furnished D and trimming. This repertoire shows more than 200,000 clones, approximately 90% found once; its top ten account for 3.5% to 4.5%.

The receptor was derived from a woman aged 30 to 39 who had recovered from COVID-19. The V and J genes are TRBV10-3 and TRBJ2-6, with 10 positions matching TRBD1. Material: PBMCs or T cells enriched from blood (not recorded which). CDR3 DNA: TGTGCCATCTGGGGACAGGGGTTACCTGGGGCCAACGTCCTGACTTTC. It translates to CAIWGQGLPGANVLTF.